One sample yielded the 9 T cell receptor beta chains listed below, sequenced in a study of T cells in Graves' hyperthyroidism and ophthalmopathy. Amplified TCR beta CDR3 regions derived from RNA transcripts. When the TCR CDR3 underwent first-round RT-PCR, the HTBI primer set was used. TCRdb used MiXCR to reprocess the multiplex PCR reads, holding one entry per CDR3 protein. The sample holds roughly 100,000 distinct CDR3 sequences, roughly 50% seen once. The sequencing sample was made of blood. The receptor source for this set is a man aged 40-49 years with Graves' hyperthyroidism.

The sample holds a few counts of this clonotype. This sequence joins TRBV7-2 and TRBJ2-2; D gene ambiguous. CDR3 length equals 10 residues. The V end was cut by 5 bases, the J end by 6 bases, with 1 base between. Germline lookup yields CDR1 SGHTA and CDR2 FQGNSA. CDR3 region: CASSPGELFF. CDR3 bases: TGTGCCAGCAGCCCCGGGGAGCTGTTTTTT. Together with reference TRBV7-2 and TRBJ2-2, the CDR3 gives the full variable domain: GAGVSQSPSNKVTEKGKDVELRCDPISGHTALYWYRQSLGQGLEFLIYFQGNSAPDKSGLPSDRFSAERTGGSVSTLTIQRTQQEDSAVYLCASSPGELFFGEGSRLTVL.

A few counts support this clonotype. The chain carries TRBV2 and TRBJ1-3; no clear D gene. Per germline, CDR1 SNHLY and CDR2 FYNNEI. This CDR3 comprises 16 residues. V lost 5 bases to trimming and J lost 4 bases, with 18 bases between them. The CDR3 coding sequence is TGTGCCAGCAGTCCACTACGGGTTCTCGGAGGAAACACCATATATTTT. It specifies CASSPLRVLGGNTIYF.

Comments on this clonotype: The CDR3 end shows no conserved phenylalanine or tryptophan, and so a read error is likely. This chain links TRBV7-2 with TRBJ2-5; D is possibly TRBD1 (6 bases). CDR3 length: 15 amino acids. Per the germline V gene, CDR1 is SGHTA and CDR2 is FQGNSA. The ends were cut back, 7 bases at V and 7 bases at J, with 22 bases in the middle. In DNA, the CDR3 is TGTGCCAGCACCCCTGGGCTAGCAGGGGAGCGGACCCAGTACATC. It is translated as CASTPGLAGERTQYI.

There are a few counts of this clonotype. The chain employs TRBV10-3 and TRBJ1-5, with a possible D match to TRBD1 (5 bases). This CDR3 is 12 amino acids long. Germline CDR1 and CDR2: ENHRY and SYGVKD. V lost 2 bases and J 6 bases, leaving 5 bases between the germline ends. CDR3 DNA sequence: TGTGCCATCAGTGAGGGGGCTCAGCCCCAGCATTTT. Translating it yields CAISEGAQPQHF.

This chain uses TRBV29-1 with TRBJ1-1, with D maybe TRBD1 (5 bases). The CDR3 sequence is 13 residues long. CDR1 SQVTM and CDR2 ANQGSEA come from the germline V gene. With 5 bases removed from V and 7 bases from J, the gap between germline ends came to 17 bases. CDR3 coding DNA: TGCAGCGTTCTCCCGGGACCAGACGGTGAAGCTTTCTTT. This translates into CSVLPGPDGEAFF.

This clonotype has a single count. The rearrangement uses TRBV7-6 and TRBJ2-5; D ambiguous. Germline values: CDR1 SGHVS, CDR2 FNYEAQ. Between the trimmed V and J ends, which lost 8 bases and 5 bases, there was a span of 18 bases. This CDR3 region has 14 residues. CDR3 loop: CASSPSSPWETQYF. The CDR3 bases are TGTGCCAGCTCACCCAGCAGCCCTTGGGAGACCCAGTACTTC.

This chain's CDR3 is CSARKDGVDRWQPPQHF. The CDR3 DNA follows: TGCAGTGCTAGAAAAGACGGGGTGGACAGGTGGCAACCGCCCCAGCATTTT. The chain has TRBV20-1 and TRBJ1-5; 7 bases align to TRBD1. J lost 9 bases, V lost 2 bases, and 19 bases had no gene match. The CDR3 length is 17 residues. CDR1 and CDR2 (germline): DFQATT, SNEGSKA (reference sequence).

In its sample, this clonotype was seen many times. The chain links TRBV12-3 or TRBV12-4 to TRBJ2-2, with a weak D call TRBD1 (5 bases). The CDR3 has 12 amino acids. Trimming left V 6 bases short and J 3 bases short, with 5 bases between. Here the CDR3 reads CASSRDTGELFF. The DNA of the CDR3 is TGTGCCAGCAGCAGGGACACCGGGGAGCTGTTTTTT.

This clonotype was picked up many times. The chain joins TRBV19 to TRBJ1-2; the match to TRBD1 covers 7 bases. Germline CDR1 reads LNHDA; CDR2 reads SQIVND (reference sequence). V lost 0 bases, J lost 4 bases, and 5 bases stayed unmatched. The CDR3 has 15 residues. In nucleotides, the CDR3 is TGTGCCAGTAGTATAGAAGAGACAGGGTTCTATGGCTACACCTTC. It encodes CASSIEETGFYGYTF.